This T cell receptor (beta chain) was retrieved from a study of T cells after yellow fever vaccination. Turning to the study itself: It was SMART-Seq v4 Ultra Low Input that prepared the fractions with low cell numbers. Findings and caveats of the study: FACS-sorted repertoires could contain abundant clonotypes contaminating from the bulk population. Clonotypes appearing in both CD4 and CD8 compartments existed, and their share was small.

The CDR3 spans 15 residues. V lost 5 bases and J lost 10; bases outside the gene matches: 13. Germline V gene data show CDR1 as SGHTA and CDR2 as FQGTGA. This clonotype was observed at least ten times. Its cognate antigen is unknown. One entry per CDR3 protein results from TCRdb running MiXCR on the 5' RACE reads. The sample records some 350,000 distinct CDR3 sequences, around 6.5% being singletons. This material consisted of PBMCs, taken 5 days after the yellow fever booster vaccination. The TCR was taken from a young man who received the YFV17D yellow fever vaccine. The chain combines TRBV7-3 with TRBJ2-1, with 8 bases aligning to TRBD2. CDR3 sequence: CASSPRPAGVDEQFF. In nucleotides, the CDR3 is TGTGCCAGCAGCCCCCGGCCAGCGGGAGTGGACGAGCAGTTCTTC.